Listed below are T cell receptor beta chains from one sample, sequenced in a study of T cells in Graves' hyperthyroidism and ophthalmopathy. TCRdb reanalysed the multiplex PCR reads using MiXCR and keeps one entry per CDR3 protein. The sample has about 580,000 distinct CDR3 sequences, more than 11% seen once. The specimen was blood. The receptors stem from a woman in her thirties with Graves' hyperthyroidism that later progressed to Graves' ophthalmopathy. The CDR3 runs from the conserved cysteine through the conserved F or W. The D gene is left open where the match is weak. A clone size is listed for some rows: how often the clone was seen (once, few, many), or a class if it is expanded.

V gene: TRBV4-3; clone size: -; J gene: TRBJ1-4; D gene: -; CDR3 protein: CASSQTGISTNEKLFF; CDR3 DNA: TGCGCCAGCAGCCAGACAGGAATTTCGACTAATGAAAAACTGTTTTTT
V gene: TRBV18; clone size: many; J gene: TRBJ2-7; D gene: -; CDR3 protein: CASSPPSGSYEQYF; CDR3 DNA: TGTGCCAGCAGCCCCCCCAGCGGGTCCTACGAGCAGTACTTC
V gene: TRBV12-3/TRBV12-4; clone size: many; J gene: TRBJ2-2; D gene: -; CDR3 protein: CASSSFAGTANTGELFF; CDR3 DNA: TGTGCCAGCAGTTCTTTCGCCGGGACGGCGAACACCGGGGAGCTGTTTTTT
V gene: TRBV20-1; clone size: many; J gene: TRBJ2-1; D gene: TRBD2; CDR3 protein: CSARRLAGGSSYNEQFF; CDR3 DNA: TGCAGTGCTAGACGACTAGCGGGAGGCAGCTCCTACAATGAGCAGTTCTTC
V gene: TRBV19; clone size: many; J gene: TRBJ1-1; D gene: -; CDR3 protein: CASSIGPAGNTEAFF; CDR3 DNA: TGTGCCAGTAGTATTGGACCCGCGGGGAACACTGAAGCTTTCTTT
V gene: TRBV10-3; clone size: -; J gene: TRBJ2-3; D gene: TRBD2; CDR3 protein: CAIRPDSTGTSGDTDTQYF; CDR3 DNA: TGTGCCATCAGGCCCGACAGCACCGGGACTAGCGGGGACACAGATACGCAGTATTTT
V gene: TRBV12-3/TRBV12-4; clone size: few; J gene: TRBJ1-4; D gene: TRBD1; CDR3 protein: CASSLGQGGNEKLFF; CDR3 DNA: TGTGCCAGCAGCCTGGGACAGGGGGGGAATGAAAAACTGTTTTTT
V gene: TRBV28; clone size: many; J gene: TRBJ2-5; D gene: -; CDR3 protein: CAGLGRAETQYF; CDR3 DNA: TGTGCCGGCCTGGGTCGAGCGGAGACCCAGTACTTC
V gene: TRBV11-3; clone size: few; J gene: TRBJ1-3; D gene: -; CDR3 protein: CASTHSPGRENTIYF; CDR3 DNA: TGTGCCAGCACCCATTCACCGGGACGAGAAAACACCATATATTTT
V gene: TRBV6-1; clone size: few; J gene: TRBJ2-1; D gene: TRBD1; CDR3 protein: CASSGTGFYNEQFF; CDR3 DNA: TGTGCCAGCAGTGGGACAGGATTTTACAATGAGCAGTTCTTC
V gene: TRBV30; clone size: few; J gene: TRBJ2-7; D gene: -; CDR3 protein: CAWGVGSSYEQYF; CDR3 DNA: TGTGCCTGGGGGGTCGGCAGTTCCTACGAGCAGTACTTC
V gene: TRBV7-9; clone size: many; J gene: TRBJ1-2; D gene: -; CDR3 protein: CASSSESYGYTF; CDR3 DNA: TGTGCCAGCAGCTCCGAGTCCTATGGCTACACCTTC
V gene: TRBV2; clone size: -; J gene: TRBJ2-1; D gene: TRBD2; CDR3 protein: CASSEPIPGTSGILSYNEQFF; CDR3 DNA: TGTGCCAGCAGTGAGCCAATTCCCGGGACTAGCGGGATCCTCTCCTACAATGAGCAGTTCTTC
V gene: TRBV5-1; clone size: many; J gene: TRBJ1-2; D gene: -; CDR3 protein: CASSFGGTVANYGYTF; CDR3 DNA: TGCGCCAGCAGCTTCGGAGGGACGGTAGCTAACTATGGCTACACCTTC
V gene: TRBV30; clone size: many; J gene: TRBJ2-3; D gene: TRBD1; CDR3 protein: CAWREPGQGAADTQYF; CDR3 DNA: TGTGCCTGGAGAGAACCGGGACAGGGGGCTGCAGATACGCAGTATTTT
V gene: TRBV30; clone size: -; J gene: TRBJ2-5; D gene: TRBD2; CDR3 protein: CASRPSGRVETQYF; CDR3 DNA: TGTGCCAGTAGACCCAGCGGGAGGGTCGAGACCCAGTACTTC
V gene: TRBV5-6; clone size: -; J gene: TRBJ1-1; D gene: TRBD1; CDR3 protein: CASSRRDSTSREAFF; CDR3 DNA: TGTGCCAGCAGCCGCCGGGACAGCACGTCCCGGGAAGCTTTCTTT
V gene: TRBV13; clone size: many; J gene: TRBJ1-1; D gene: -; CDR3 protein: CASSLRGAVSTEAFF; CDR3 DNA: TGTGCCAGCAGCTTAAGGGGGGCAGTGAGCACTGAAGCTTTCTTT
V gene: TRBV6-2/TRBV6-3; clone size: many; J gene: TRBJ1-5; D gene: -; CDR3 protein: CASSPGPGGQPQHF; CDR3 DNA: TGTGCCAGCAGTCCGGGACCGGGCGGTCAGCCCCAGCATTTT
V gene: TRBV12-3/TRBV12-4; clone size: many; J gene: TRBJ1-2; D gene: TRBD1; CDR3 protein: CASSLLAGTGGRDGYTF; CDR3 DNA: TGTGCCAGCAGTTTACTTGCGGGGACAGGGGGTCGGGATGGCTACACCTTC
V gene: TRBV11-2; clone size: many; J gene: TRBJ2-5; D gene: -; CDR3 protein: CASSLMETQYF; CDR3 DNA: TGTGCCAGCAGCTTGATGGAGACCCAGTACTTC
V gene: TRBV20-1; clone size: -; J gene: TRBJ1-6; D gene: -; CDR3 protein: CSAKSFPGPAYNSPLHF; CDR3 DNA: TGCAGTGCTAAGAGTTTTCCGGGGCCGGCCTATAATTCACCCCTCCACTTT
V gene: TRBV2; clone size: -; J gene: TRBJ2-7; D gene: TRBD2; CDR3 protein: CASRVGLAGIYEQYF; CDR3 DNA: TGTGCCAGCAGAGTGGGACTAGCGGGAATCTACGAGCAGTACTTC
V gene: TRBV7-9; clone size: many; J gene: TRBJ2-3; D gene: TRBD1; CDR3 protein: CASSLFGTGETDTQYF; CDR3 DNA: TGTGCCAGCAGCTTATTCGGGACAGGGGAAACAGATACGCAGTATTTT
V gene: TRBV28; clone size: few; J gene: TRBJ2-5; D gene: -; CDR3 protein: CASSLGGSADQETQYF; CDR3 DNA: TGTGCCAGCAGTTTAGGGGGCAGCGCGGACCAAGAGACCCAGTACTTC
V gene: TRBV12-3/TRBV12-4; clone size: many; J gene: TRBJ2-5; D gene: -; CDR3 protein: CASSPPGLEGETQYF; CDR3 DNA: TGTGCCAGCAGTCCTCCGGGACTCGAAGGAGAGACCCAGTACTTC
V gene: TRBV20-1; clone size: -; J gene: TRBJ2-7; D gene: TRBD1; CDR3 protein: CSERQGASYEQYF; CDR3 DNA: TGCAGTGAGCGACAGGGAGCATCCTACGAGCAGTACTTC
V gene: TRBV28; clone size: many; J gene: TRBJ1-6; D gene: TRBD1; CDR3 protein: CASSLGGQAYNSPLHF; CDR3 DNA: TGTGCCAGCAGTTTAGGGGGACAGGCCTATAATTCACCCCTCCACTTT
V gene: TRBV3-1; clone size: many; J gene: TRBJ2-3; D gene: TRBD2; CDR3 protein: CASSQETGLAGLTTDTQYF; CDR3 DNA: TGTGCCAGCAGCCAAGAAACAGGACTAGCGGGACTCACCACAGATACGCAGTATTTT
V gene: TRBV28; clone size: -; J gene: TRBJ2-1; D gene: TRBD1; CDR3 protein: CASSLFRGPFEQFF; CDR3 DNA: TGTGCCAGCAGTTTATTCAGGGGGCCTTTTGAGCAGTTCTTC
V gene: TRBV29-1; clone size: many; J gene: TRBJ2-7; D gene: -; CDR3 protein: CSVGRLVGSYEQYF; CDR3 DNA: TGCAGCGTTGGTCGGCTTGTGGGCTCCTACGAGCAGTACTTC
V gene: TRBV27; clone size: many; J gene: TRBJ2-3; D gene: TRBD2; CDR3 protein: CASSLSVSGDTQYF; CDR3 DNA: TGTGCCAGCAGTTTATCGGTTAGCGGGGATACGCAGTATTTT
V gene: TRBV6-1; clone size: few; J gene: TRBJ2-2; D gene: -; CDR3 protein: CASSGTGEGTGELFF; CDR3 DNA: TGTGCCAGCAGTGGCACAGGTGAAGGGACCGGGGAGCTGTTTTTT
V gene: TRBV11-2; clone size: many; J gene: TRBJ2-1; D gene: TRBD1; CDR3 protein: CASSLRTGGNEQFF; CDR3 DNA: TGTGCCAGCAGCCTCAGGACAGGGGGCAATGAGCAGTTCTTC
V gene: TRBV3-1; clone size: -; J gene: TRBJ1-5; D gene: TRBD1; CDR3 protein: CASSQGQGFPQHF; CDR3 DNA: TGTGCCAGCAGCCAGGGACAGGGGTTTCCCCAGCATTTT
V gene: TRBV9; clone size: few; J gene: TRBJ2-2; D gene: TRBD2; CDR3 protein: CASSGGTSGRELTGELFF; CDR3 DNA: TGTGCCAGCAGCGGCGGGACTAGCGGGAGGGAATTGACCGGGGAGCTGTTTTTT
V gene: TRBV6-2/TRBV6-3; clone size: -; J gene: TRBJ2-7; D gene: -; CDR3 protein: CASSYSAGEAYEQYF; CDR3 DNA: TGTGCCAGCAGTTACTCTGCTGGGGAGGCCTACGAGCAGTACTTC
V gene: TRBV10-3; clone size: many; J gene: TRBJ1-1; D gene: -; CDR3 protein: CAISESLGGGGLNTEAFF; CDR3 DNA: TGTGCCATCAGTGAGTCTCTCGGGGGAGGTGGGCTTAACACTGAAGCTTTCTTT
V gene: TRBV30; clone size: -; J gene: TRBJ2-7; D gene: -; CDR3 protein: CTWSWGRRGVYEQYF; CDR3 DNA: TGTACCTGGAGCTGGGGTCGGCGGGGAGTCTACGAGCAGTACTTC
V gene: TRBV4-1; clone size: few; J gene: TRBJ1-1; D gene: -; CDR3 protein: CASSQGFREGTEAFF; CDR3 DNA: TGCGCCAGCAGCCAAGGTTTCAGGGAGGGAACTGAAGCTTTCTTT
V gene: TRBV29-1; clone size: few; J gene: TRBJ1-4; D gene: TRBD1; CDR3 protein: CSVEQGAPGGEKLFF; CDR3 DNA: TGCAGCGTTGAACAGGGGGCCCCCGGAGGTGAAAAACTGTTTTTT
V gene: TRBV19; clone size: few; J gene: TRBJ2-7; D gene: -; CDR3 protein: CASSISSGRIEQYF; CDR3 DNA: TGTGCCAGTAGTATAAGCAGTGGGAGGATCGAGCAGTACTTC
V gene: TRBV20-1; clone size: many; J gene: TRBJ2-3; D gene: -; CDR3 protein: CSAREEEGADTQYF; CDR3 DNA: TGCAGTGCTAGAGAGGAGGAGGGAGCAGATACGCAGTATTTT
V gene: TRBV28; clone size: -; J gene: TRBJ1-1; D gene: -; CDR3 protein: CASFLSGTRKTEAFF; CDR3 DNA: TGTGCCAGCTTTCTCTCAGGGACGAGGAAGACTGAAGCTTTCTTT
V gene: TRBV20-1; clone size: many; J gene: TRBJ1-3; D gene: -; CDR3 protein: CSASTGSGNTIYF; CDR3 DNA: TGCAGTGCTAGTACAGGCTCTGGAAACACCATATATTTT
V gene: TRBV5-6; clone size: -; J gene: TRBJ2-7; D gene: TRBD2; CDR3 protein: CASSQYTRLADSYEQYF; CDR3 DNA: TGTGCCAGCAGCCAATATACCCGACTAGCGGATTCCTACGAGCAGTACTTC
V gene: TRBV30; clone size: many; J gene: TRBJ1-4; D gene: -; CDR3 protein: CAWSLSGEKLFF; CDR3 DNA: TGTGCCTGGAGCCTATCAGGTGAAAAACTGTTTTTT
V gene: TRBV27; clone size: -; J gene: TRBJ2-7; D gene: -; CDR3 protein: CASSFGGGVRSYEQYF; CDR3 DNA: TGTGCCAGCAGTTTTGGTGGCGGGGTGAGATCCTACGAGCAGTACTTC
V gene: TRBV19; clone size: few; J gene: TRBJ2-7; D gene: TRBD1; CDR3 protein: CASSTGQGRPTRPYEQYF; CDR3 DNA: TGTGCCAGTAGCACCGGACAGGGGAGGCCAACACGGCCCTACGAGCAGTACTTC